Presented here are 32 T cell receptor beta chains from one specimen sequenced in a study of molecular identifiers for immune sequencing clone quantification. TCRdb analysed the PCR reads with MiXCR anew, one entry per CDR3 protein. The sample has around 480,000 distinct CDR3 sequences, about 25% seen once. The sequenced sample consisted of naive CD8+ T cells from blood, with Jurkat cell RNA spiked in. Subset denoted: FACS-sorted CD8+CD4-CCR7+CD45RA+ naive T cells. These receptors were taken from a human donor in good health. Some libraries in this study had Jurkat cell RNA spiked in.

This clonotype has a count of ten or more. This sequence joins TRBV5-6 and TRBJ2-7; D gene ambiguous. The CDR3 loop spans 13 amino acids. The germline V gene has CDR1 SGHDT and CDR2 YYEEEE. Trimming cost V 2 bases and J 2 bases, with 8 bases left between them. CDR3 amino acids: CASSFGSTYEQYF. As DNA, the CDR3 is TGTGCCAGCAGCTTCGGCAGTACCTACGAGCAGTACTTC.

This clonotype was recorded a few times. CDR3 amino acids: CASTDRVQPQHF. DNA for the CDR3: TGTGCCAGCACCGACAGGGTTCAGCCCCAGCATTTT. J is TRBJ1-5 and V is TRBV2; TRBD1 agrees at 7 bases. The germline V gene has CDR1 SNHLY and CDR2 FYNNEI. The CDR3 runs to 12 residues. J lost 6 bases, V lost 7 bases, and 3 bases had no gene match.

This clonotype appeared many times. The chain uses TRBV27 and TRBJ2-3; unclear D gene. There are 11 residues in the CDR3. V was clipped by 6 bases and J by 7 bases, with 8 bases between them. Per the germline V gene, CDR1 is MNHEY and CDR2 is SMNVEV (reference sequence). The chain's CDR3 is CASRHGYTQYF. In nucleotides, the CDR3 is TGTGCCAGCAGACACGGGTATACGCAGTATTTT.

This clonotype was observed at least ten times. CDR3 nucleotides: TGCGCCAGCAGCTTGGCCCGGGGGGGTAGCGAGCAGTACTTC. This sequence encodes CASSLARGGSEQYF. The chain uses TRBV5-1 and TRBJ2-7; 8 bases agree with TRBD2. CDR3 length equals 14 residues. CDR1 and CDR2 from the germline V gene are SGHRS and YFSETQ. V dropped 0 bases and J dropped 6; count of bases not matched to a gene: 5. Filled out from reference TRBV5-1 and TRBJ2-7, the complete variable domain reads KAGVTQTPRYLIKTRGQQVTLSCSPISGHRSVSWYQQTPGQGLQFLFEYFSETQRNKGNFPGRFSGRQFSNSRSEMNVSTLELGDSALYLCASSLARGGSEQYFGPGTRLTVT.

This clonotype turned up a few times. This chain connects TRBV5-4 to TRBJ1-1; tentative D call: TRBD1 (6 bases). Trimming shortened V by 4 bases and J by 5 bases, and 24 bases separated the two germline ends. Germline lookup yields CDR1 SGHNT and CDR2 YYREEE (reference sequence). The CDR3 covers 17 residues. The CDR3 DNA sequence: TGTGCCAGCAGCGGGGGCGAGCTGGTACCCGTTGTAACTGAAGCTTTCTTT. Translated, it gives CASSGGELVPVVTEAFF. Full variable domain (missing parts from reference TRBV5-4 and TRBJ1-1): ETGVTQSPTHLIKTRGQQVTLRCSSQSGHNTVSWYQQALGQGPQFIFQYYREEENGRGNFPPRFSGLQFPNYSSELNVNALELDDSALYLCASSGGELVPVVTEAFFGQGTRLTVV.

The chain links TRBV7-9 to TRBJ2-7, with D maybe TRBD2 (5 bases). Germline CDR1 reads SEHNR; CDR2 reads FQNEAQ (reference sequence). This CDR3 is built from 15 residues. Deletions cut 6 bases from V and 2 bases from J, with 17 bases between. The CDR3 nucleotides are TGTGCCAGCAGTTCCCTCGCCCGGGAACCCTACGAGCAGTACTTC. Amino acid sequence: CASSSLAREPYEQYF.

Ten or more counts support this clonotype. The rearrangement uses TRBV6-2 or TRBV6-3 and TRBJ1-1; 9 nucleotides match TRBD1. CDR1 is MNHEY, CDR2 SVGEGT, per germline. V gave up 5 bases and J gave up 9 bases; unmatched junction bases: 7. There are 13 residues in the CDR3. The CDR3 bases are TGTGCCAGCAGTAGAAGGGACAGGGAAAAAGCTTTCTTT. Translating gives CASSRRDREKAFF.

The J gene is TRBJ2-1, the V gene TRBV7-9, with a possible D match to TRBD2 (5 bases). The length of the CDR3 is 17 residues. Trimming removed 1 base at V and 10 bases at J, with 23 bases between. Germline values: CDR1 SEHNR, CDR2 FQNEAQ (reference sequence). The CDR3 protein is CASSLVSSGGRSGEQFF. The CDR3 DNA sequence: TGTGCCAGCAGCTTAGTATCCTCTGGCGGCCGGAGCGGAGAGCAGTTCTTC.

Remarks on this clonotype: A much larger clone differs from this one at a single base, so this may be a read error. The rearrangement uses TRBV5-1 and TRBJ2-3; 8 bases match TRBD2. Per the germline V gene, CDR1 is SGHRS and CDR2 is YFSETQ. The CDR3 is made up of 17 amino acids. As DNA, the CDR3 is TGCGCCAGCAGCTTGGCGGTCTCCAGACTAGCGATAGATACGCAGTGTTTT. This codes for CASSLAVSRLAIDTQCF.

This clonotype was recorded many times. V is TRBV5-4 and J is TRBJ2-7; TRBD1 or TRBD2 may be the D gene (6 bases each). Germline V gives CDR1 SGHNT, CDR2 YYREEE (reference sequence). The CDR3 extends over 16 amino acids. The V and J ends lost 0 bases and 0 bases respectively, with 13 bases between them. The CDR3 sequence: CASSLDRGPSSYEQYF. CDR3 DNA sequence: TGTGCCAGCAGCTTGGATCGGGGGCCAAGCTCCTACGAGCAGTACTTC.

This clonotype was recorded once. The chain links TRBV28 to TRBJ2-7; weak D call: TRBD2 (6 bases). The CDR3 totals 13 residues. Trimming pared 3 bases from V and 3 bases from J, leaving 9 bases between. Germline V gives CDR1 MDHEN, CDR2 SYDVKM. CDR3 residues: CASSFWGGYEQYF. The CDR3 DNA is TGTGCCAGCAGTTTTTGGGGAGGCTACGAGCAGTACTTC.

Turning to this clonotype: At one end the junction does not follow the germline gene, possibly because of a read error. Here the CDR3 reads CASSLTSGSFEQYF. The CDR3 DNA sequence: TGTGCCAGCAGCTTAACTAGCGGGTCCTTCGAGCAGTACTTC. This sequence joins TRBV7-9 and TRBJ2-7; 9 nucleotides match TRBD2. Germline CDR1 and CDR2: SEHNR and FQNEAQ (reference sequence). This CDR3 has 14 amino acids.

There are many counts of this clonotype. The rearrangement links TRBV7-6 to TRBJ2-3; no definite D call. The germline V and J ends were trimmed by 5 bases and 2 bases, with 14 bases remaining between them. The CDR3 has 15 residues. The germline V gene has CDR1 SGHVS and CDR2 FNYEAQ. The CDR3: CASSRLSGVTDTQYF. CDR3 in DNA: TGTGCCAGCAGCCGTTTGAGTGGGGTCACAGATACGCAGTATTTT. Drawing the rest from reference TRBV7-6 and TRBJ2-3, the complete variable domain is GAGVSQSPRYKVTKRGQDVALRCDPISGHVSLYWYRQALGQGPEFLTYFNYEAQQDKSGLPNDRFSAERPEGSISTLTIQRTEQRDSAMYRCASSRLSGVTDTQYFGPGTRLTVL.

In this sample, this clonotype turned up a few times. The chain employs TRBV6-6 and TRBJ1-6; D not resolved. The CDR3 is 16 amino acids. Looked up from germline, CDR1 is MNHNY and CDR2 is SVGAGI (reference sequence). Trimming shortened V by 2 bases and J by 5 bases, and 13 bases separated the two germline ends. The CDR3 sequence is CASSYLPAGDNSPLHF. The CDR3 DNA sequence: TGTGCCAGCAGTTACCTCCCGGCGGGAGATAATTCACCCCTCCACTTT.

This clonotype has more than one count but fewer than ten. The CDR3 loop reads CASTSAITDTQYF. As DNA, the CDR3 is TGTGCCAGCACTAGCGCAATTACAGATACGCAGTATTTT. This chain connects TRBV27 to TRBJ2-3, with a possible D match to TRBD2 (6 bases). The ends were cut back, 7 bases at V and 3 bases at J, with 11 bases in the middle. Germline V CDR1 and CDR2: MNHEY, SMNVEV (reference sequence). The CDR3 sequence is 13 residues long.

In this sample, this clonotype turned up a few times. In nucleotides, the CDR3 is TGTGCCAGCAGCATCTTGGGACTAGCGGGGGGTGGTGAGCAGTTCTTC. Its protein is CASSILGLAGGGEQFF. The chain recombines TRBV12-3 or TRBV12-4 with TRBJ2-1; the match to TRBD2 covers 15 bases. The CDR3 extends over 16 amino acids. After removal of 6 bases from V and 9 bases from J, the junction contained 9 bases not matched to a gene.

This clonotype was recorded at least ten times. CDR3 in DNA: TGTGCCTGGAGTTTTGACTCTGGGGCCAACGTCCTGACTTTC. It translates to CAWSFDSGANVLTF. This chain links TRBV30 with TRBJ2-6; D gene uncertain. This CDR3 has 14 amino acids. The germline V gene has CDR1 GTSNPN and CDR2 SVGIG (reference sequence). V lost 2 bases and J 0 bases, leaving 5 bases between the germline ends. The variable domain in full, with the rest retrieved from reference TRBV30 and TRBJ2-6, is SQTIHQWPATLVQPVGSPLSLECTVEGTSNPNLYWYRQAAGRGLQLLFYSVGIGQISSEVPQNLSASRPQDRQFILSSKKLLLSDSGFYLCAWSFDSGANVLTFGAGSRLTVL.

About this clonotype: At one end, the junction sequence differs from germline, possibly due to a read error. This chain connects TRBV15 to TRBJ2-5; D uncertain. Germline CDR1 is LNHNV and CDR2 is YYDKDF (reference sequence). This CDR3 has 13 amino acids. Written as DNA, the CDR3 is TGTGCCACCAGCAGAGTTTTCCAAGAGGCCCAGTACTTC. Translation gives CATSRVFQEAQYF. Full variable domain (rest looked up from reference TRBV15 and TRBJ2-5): DAMVIQNPRYQVTQFGKPVTLSCSQTLNHNVMYWYQQKSSQAPKLLFHYYDKDFNNEADTPDNFQSRRPNTSFCFLDIRSPGLGDTAMYLCATSRVFQEAQYFGPGTRLLVL.

The DNA for the CDR3 is TGCGCCAGCAGCCAAGACACTAGAAAGAACACCGGGGAGCTGTTTTTT. It translates to CASSQDTRKNTGELFF. The chain links TRBV4-3 to TRBJ2-2, with D possibly being TRBD2 (5 bases). Trimming removed 0 bases at V and 1 base at J, with 9 bases between. The CDR3 is 16 amino acids. The germline CDR1 and CDR2 sequences are LGHNA and YSLEER.

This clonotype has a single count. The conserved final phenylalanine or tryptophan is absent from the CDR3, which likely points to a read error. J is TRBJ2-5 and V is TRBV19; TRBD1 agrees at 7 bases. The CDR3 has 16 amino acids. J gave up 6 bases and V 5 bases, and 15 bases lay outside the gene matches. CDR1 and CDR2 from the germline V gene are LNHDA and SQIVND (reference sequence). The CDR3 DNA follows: TGTGCCAGTAGTCCCCTGACAAGGGGGCGAGGAAAGACCCAGTACATC. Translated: CASSPLTRGRGKTQYI.

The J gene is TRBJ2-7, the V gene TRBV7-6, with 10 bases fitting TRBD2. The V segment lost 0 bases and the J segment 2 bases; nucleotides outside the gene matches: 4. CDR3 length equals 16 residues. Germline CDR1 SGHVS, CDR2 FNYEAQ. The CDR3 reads CASSLAQAGGPYEQYF. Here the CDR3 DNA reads TGTGCCAGCAGCTTAGCGCAAGCGGGAGGGCCCTACGAGCAGTACTTC. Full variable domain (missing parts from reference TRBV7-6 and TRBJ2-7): GAGVSQSPRYKVTKRGQDVALRCDPISGHVSLYWYRQALGQGPEFLTYFNYEAQQDKSGLPNDRFSAERPEGSISTLTIQRTEQRDSAMYRCASSLAQAGGPYEQYFGPGTRLTVT.

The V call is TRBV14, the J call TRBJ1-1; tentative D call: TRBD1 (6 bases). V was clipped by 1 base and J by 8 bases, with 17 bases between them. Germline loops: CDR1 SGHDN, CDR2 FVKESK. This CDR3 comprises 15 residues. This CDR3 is CASSQGAWGGREAFF. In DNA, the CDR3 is TGTGCCAGCAGCCAAGGGGCCTGGGGGGGGCGAGAAGCTTTCTTT. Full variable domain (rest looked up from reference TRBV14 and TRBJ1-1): EAGVTQFPSHSVIEKGQTVTLRCDPISGHDNLYWYRRVMGKEIKFLLHFVKESKQDESGMPNNRFLAERTGGTYSTLKVQPAELEDSGVYFCASSQGAWGGREAFFGQGTRLTVV.

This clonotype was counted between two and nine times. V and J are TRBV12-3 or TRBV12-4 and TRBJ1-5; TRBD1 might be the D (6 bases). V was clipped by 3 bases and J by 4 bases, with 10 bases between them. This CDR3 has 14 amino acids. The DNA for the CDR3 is TGTGCCAGCAGTTTGACCACAGGGAATCAGCCCCAGCATTTT. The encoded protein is CASSLTTGNQPQHF.

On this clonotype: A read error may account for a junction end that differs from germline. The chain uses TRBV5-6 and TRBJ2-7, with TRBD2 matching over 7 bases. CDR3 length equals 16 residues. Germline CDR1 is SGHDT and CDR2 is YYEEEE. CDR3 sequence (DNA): TGTGCCAACAGCCCTGGAACGCGGGAGTCAGTCTACGAGCAGTACTTC. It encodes CANSPGTRESVYEQYF.

The CDR3 region has the DNA TGTGCCTGGAGTGTACTAGGGGGCGCCTACAATGAGCAGTTCTTC. It is translated as CAWSVLGGAYNEQFF. This sequence joins TRBV30 and TRBJ2-1, with 7 nucleotides matching TRBD1. The CDR3 has 15 residues. CDR1 and CDR2 from the germline V gene are GTSNPN and SVGIG (reference sequence). Trimming at V came to 0 bases and at J to 2 bases, leaving 4 bases not matched to a gene.

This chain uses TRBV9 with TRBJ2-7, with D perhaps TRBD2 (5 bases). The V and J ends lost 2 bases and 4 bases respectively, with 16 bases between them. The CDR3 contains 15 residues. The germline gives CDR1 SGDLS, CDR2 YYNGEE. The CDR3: CASSVKPDSGYEQYF. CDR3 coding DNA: TGTGCCAGCAGCGTCAAGCCCGATTCGGGGTACGAGCAGTACTTC.

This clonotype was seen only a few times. CDR3 in amino acids: CASSVGDRSDRPQHF. The CDR3 DNA follows: TGTGCCAGCAGCGTAGGGGACAGGAGTGATCGGCCCCAGCATTTT. The rearrangement uses TRBV9 and TRBJ1-5; TRBD1 matches 8 bases. This CDR3 is built from 15 residues. V lost 0 bases and J lost 9; bases outside the gene matches: 8. CDR1 is SGDLS, CDR2 YYNGEE, per germline.

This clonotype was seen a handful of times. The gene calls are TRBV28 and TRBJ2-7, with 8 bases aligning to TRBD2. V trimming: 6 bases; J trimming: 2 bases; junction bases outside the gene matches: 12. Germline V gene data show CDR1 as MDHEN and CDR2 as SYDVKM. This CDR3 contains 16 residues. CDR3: CASSPRGSGTPYEQYF. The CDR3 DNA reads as TGTGCCAGCAGCCCCCGTGGTAGCGGGACCCCCTACGAGCAGTACTTC.

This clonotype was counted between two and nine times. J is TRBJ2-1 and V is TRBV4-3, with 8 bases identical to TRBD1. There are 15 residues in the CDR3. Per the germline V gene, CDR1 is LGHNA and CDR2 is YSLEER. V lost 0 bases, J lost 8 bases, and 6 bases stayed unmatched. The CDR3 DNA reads TGCGCCAGCAGCCAAGATCGGCAGGGGGCTTATGAGCAGTTCTTC. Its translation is CASSQDRQGAYEQFF.

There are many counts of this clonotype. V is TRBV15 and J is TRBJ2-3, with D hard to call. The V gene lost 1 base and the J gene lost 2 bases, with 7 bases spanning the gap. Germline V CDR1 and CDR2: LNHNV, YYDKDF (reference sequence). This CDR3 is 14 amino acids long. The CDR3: CATSRAGVTDTQYF. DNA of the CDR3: TGTGCCACCAGCAGAGCAGGAGTCACAGATACGCAGTATTTT.

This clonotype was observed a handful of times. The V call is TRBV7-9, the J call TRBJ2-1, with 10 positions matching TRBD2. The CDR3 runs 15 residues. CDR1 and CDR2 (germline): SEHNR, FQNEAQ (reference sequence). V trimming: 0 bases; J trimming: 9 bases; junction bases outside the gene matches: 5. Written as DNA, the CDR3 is TGTGCCAGCAGCTTAGCTAGCGGGGGGTTCGGTGAGCAGTTCTTC. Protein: CASSLASGGFGEQFF. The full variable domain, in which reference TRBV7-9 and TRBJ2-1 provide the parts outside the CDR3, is DTGVSQNPRHKITKRGQNVTFRCDPISEHNRLYWYRQTLGQGPEFLTYFQNEAQLEKSRLLSDRFSAERPKGSFSTLEIQRTEQGDSAMYLCASSLASGGFGEQFFGPGTRLTVL.

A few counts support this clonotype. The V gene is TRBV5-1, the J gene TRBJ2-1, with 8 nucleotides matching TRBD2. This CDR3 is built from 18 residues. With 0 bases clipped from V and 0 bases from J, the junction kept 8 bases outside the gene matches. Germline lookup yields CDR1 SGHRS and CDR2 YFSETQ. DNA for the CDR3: TGCGCCAGCAGCTTGGGCAGGGGAAGCGGGAGCTCCTACAATGAGCAGTTCTTC. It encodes CASSLGRGSGSSYNEQFF.